This T cell receptor (beta chain) came from a study of glioma-infiltrating T cells after dendritic cell vaccination. Germline CDR1 reads LNHDA; CDR2 reads SQIVND (reference sequence). The V end lost 5 bases, the J end lost 1 base, and 9 bases lay between the germline ends. The CDR3 length is 14 residues. The sample holds a few counts of this clone. Profiling relied on immunoSEQ multiplex PCR, and the TCRdb table lists in-frame clones only, not all of them. Altogether 90,000 to 95,000 clones are present, more than 80% being singletons, with the ten largest covering roughly 2.1%. Time point reported: after dendritic cell vaccination, including at tumor progression/relapse.

This sequence was found in a human donor with glioblastoma. Specimen: blood, collected after dendritic cell vaccination. J is TRBJ1-3 and V is TRBV19; D is undetermined. As DNA, the CDR3 is TGTGCCAGTAGTGTGACACCTTCTGGAAACACCATATATTTT. Its protein is CASSVTPSGNTIYF.